This T cell receptor (beta chain) was sequenced in a study of shared clonotypes between healthy human individuals. Study-level points and caveats: Sorted-subset samples were not fully sequenced, rarefaction indicated. Estimated clonotype richness was generally higher in naive than memory subsets.

CD45RO-negative, CCR7-selected cells formed the naive CD8 fraction, which excluded terminally differentiated effector memory CD45RA+ cells. All donors were healthy HIV-negative adults lacking recent acute infections or vaccinations. Notes on this clone: The target antigen is unknown.

CDR3 length: 13 residues. CDR1 and CDR2 from the germline V gene are GTSNPN and SVGIG (reference sequence). Using immunoSEQ multiplex PCR, the repertoire was profiled, and TCRdb retains in-frame clones only, with some absent. The data contain around 600,000 clones, 85% to 95% of them singletons. Material: naive CD8+ T cells sorted from blood. The sequence was obtained from a woman aged 25-40 years in good health. This chain connects TRBV30 to TRBJ2-5; D may correspond to TRBD1 or TRBD2 (7 bases each). The end of the DNA aligns better with TRBJ2-7, so the J call may be wrong. The CDR3 DNA follows: TGTGCCTGGAGTTTTACAGGGGAGGGCGAGCAGTACTTC. This codes for CAWSFTGEGEQYF.